The 18 T cell receptor beta chains presented below share a single source sample, sequenced in a study of T cells in Graves' hyperthyroidism and ophthalmopathy. RNA transcripts served as the template for amplifying TCR beta CDR3 regions. Carried out on the TCR CDR3, a first-round RT-PCR used the HTBI primer set. TCRdb analysed the multiplex PCR reads with MiXCR anew, one entry per CDR3 protein. The sample lists approximately 480,000 distinct CDR3 sequences, under 25% occurring once. Sequenced sample: blood. Receptors were obtained from a young man with Graves' hyperthyroidism.

This clonotype was found many times. The chain combines TRBV7-2 with TRBJ1-1; perhaps TRBD1 as D (5 bases). Germline CDR1 SGHTA, CDR2 FQGNSA. The V end was cut by 5 bases, the J end by 5 bases, with 18 bases between. This CDR3 contains 15 residues. CDR3 nucleotides: TGTGCCAGCAGCCCGGGGACGGGACGGAGGACTGAAGCTTTCTTT. Translated: CASSPGTGRRTEAFF.

In this sample, this clonotype turned up many times. This chain's CDR3 is CASSEVVGRNTEAFF. CDR3 DNA: TGTGCCAGCAGTGAAGTAGTAGGAAGGAACACTGAAGCTTTCTTT. The chain employs TRBV6-1 and TRBJ1-1; no clear D gene. Germline V lookup: CDR1 MNHNS, CDR2 SASEGT. Trimming removed 1 base from V and 1 base from J, with 10 bases in between. The CDR3 has 15 residues.

This rearrangement joins TRBV6-1 to TRBJ1-2; 9 bases line up with TRBD1. The CDR3 length is 15 residues. V lost 6 bases and J lost 4; bases outside the gene matches: 9. Germline V gene data show CDR1 as MNHNS and CDR2 as SASEGT. CDR3 sequence reads: CASSRPTGGGYGYTF. CDR3 in DNA: TGTGCCAGCAGCCGACCTACAGGGGGCGGCTATGGCTACACCTTC.

A word on this clonotype: It is unclear where the CDR3 begins or ends on the DNA, so no DNA is shown, and the CDR3 is as TCRdb lists it. The rearrangement joins TRBV9 to TRBJ1-5. CDR1 is SGDLS and CDR2 is YYNGEE in the germline V gene. The CDR3 comprises 14 residues, both ends counted. The CDR3 loop reads CASSVAGGNQPHHF.

This clonotype was seen ten or more times. V usage is TRBV2 and J usage is TRBJ1-3; 9 bases match TRBD1. Germline trimming cut 6 bases from V and 0 bases from J; bases unmatched to any gene: 3. The CDR3 covers 15 residues. From germline, CDR1 is SNHLY and CDR2 FYNNEI. The CDR3 is CASRGQGGSGNTIYF. The CDR3 DNA sequence: TGTGCCAGCAGGGGACAGGGAGGCTCTGGAAACACCATATATTTT.

This clonotype was counted many times. The V and J genes are TRBV6-5 and TRBJ2-7; 9 positions match TRBD1. Losses at the gene ends were 3 bases for V and 5 bases for J; bases not matched to a gene: 5. This CDR3 is 14 amino acids long. Germline CDR1 reads MNHEY; CDR2 reads SVGAGI. The CDR3 region is CASSYSGQGNEQYF. Written as DNA, the CDR3 is TGTGCCAGCAGTTATTCGGGACAGGGTAACGAGCAGTACTTC.

This chain joins TRBV11-2 and TRBJ2-6; D may match TRBD1 or TRBD2 (5 bases each). Germline lookup yields CDR1 SGHAT and CDR2 FQNNGV. Trimming cost V 6 bases and J 0 bases, with 15 bases left between them. The CDR3 has 17 residues. The CDR3 spells CASRAIHGGSGANVLTF. In nucleotides, the CDR3 is TGTGCCAGCAGAGCTATACATGGGGGCTCTGGGGCCAACGTCCTGACTTTC.

This clonotype appeared many times. The genes are TRBV2 and TRBJ1-5, with D maybe TRBD1 (6 bases). V lost 6 bases and J 2 bases, leaving 14 bases between the germline ends. Germline loops: CDR1 SNHLY, CDR2 FYNNEI. The CDR3 covers 15 residues. The CDR3 region has the DNA TGTGCCAGCAGGGAACAGGGTCGGGGCAATCAGCCCCAGCATTTT. Translated: CASREQGRGNQPQHF.

The rearrangement uses TRBV11-2 and TRBJ2-5; D ambiguous. The CDR3 is 17 residues long. The V gene's germline CDR1 is SGHAT and CDR2 FQNNGV. The V and J ends lost 3 bases and 5 bases respectively, with 22 bases between them. CDR3 in DNA: TGTGCCAGCAGCTTGGGTTCGGTTAGGGATCGTGGGGAGACCCAGTACTTC. Protein product: CASSLGSVRDRGETQYF.

This clonotype has a count of ten or more. The V call is TRBV28, the J call TRBJ2-7; 7 bases match TRBD1. Germline trimming cut 7 bases from V and 4 bases from J; bases unmatched to any gene: 4. Germline lookup yields CDR1 MDHEN and CDR2 SYDVKM. The CDR3 is 12 amino acids. The CDR3 DNA reads TGTGCCAGCACCCCGGACAGGTACGAGCAGTACTTC. Encoded protein: CASTPDRYEQYF.

This clonotype has only a few counts. V gene TRBV20-1 combines with J gene TRBJ2-2; 8 bases line up with TRBD2. J lost 3 bases, V lost 0 bases, and 0 bases had no gene match. CDR3 size: 14 residues. CDR1 is DFQATT and CDR2 is SNEGSKA in the germline V gene (reference sequence). In nucleotides, the CDR3 is TGCAGTGCTAGAGAGGGACTAGACACCGGGGAGCTGTTTTTT. Translation gives CSAREGLDTGELFF.

Only a few counts were recorded for this clonotype. The gene calls are TRBV2 and TRBJ1-1, with D hard to call. Trimming took 7 bases from V and 1 from J, leaving 10 bases between them. The CDR3 contains 13 residues. Germline CDR1 reads SNHLY; CDR2 reads FYNNEI. This chain's CDR3 is CASMREGNTEAFF. The CDR3 bases are TGTGCCAGCATGAGGGAGGGGAACACTGAAGCTTTCTTT.

V gene TRBV18 combines with J gene TRBJ2-5, with D possibly TRBD2 on 5 matching bases. There are 15 residues in the CDR3. Trimming took 3 bases from V and 1 from J, leaving 12 bases between them. Germline-derived CDR1 and CDR2 are KGHSH and LQKENI. The CDR3 loop is CASSPRVTLQETQYF. The CDR3, as DNA: TGTGCCAGCTCACCGCGGGTGACCCTCCAAGAGACCCAGTACTTC. Using reference TRBV18 and TRBJ2-5 for the parts outside the CDR3, the full variable domain is NAGVMQNPRHLVRRRGQEARLRCSPMKGHSHVYWYRQLPEEGLKFMVYLQKENIIDESGMPKERFSAEFPKEGPSILRIQQVVRGDSAAYFCASSPRVTLQETQYFGPGTRLLVL.

This clonotype was recorded many times. This sequence joins TRBV4-1 and TRBJ1-1; D might be TRBD1 (5 bases). Trimming removed 4 bases at V and 4 bases at J, with 13 bases between. Germline assignment: CDR1 MGHRA and CDR2 YSYEKL. This CDR3 is built from 14 residues. CDR3 sequence: CASSPSGGGTEAFF. CDR3 DNA sequence: TGCGCCAGCAGCCCTTCGGGGGGGGGCACTGAAGCTTTCTTT.

With regard to this clonotype: It is likely a read error, because the conserved phenylalanine at the end of the CDR3 is missing. The chain uses TRBV11-2 and TRBJ1-1; no firm D call. V was clipped by 2 bases and J by 6 bases, with 7 bases between them. The CDR3 loop spans 12 amino acids. Germline V gives CDR1 SGHAT, CDR2 FQNNGV. CDR3 region: CASSLHSAEAFV. CDR3 bases: TGTGCCAGCAGCTTACATTCGGCTGAAGCTTTCGTT.

There are many counts of this clonotype. V is TRBV6-2 or TRBV6-3 and J is TRBJ1-5; possible D gene TRBD1, 5 bases. This CDR3 has 16 amino acids. Trimming removed 5 bases at V and 0 bases at J, with 14 bases between. Germline V CDR1 and CDR2: MNHEY, SVGEGT. CDR3 DNA: TGTGCCAGCAGTACCCCCCGGGGGTATAGCAATCAGCCCCAGCATTTT. Amino acid sequence: CASSTPRGYSNQPQHF.

This clonotype was found many times. The chain joins TRBV6-5 to TRBJ2-7; D gene uncertain. This CDR3 region has 14 residues. The germline V and J ends were trimmed by 3 bases and 0 bases, with 9 bases remaining between them. CDR1 and CDR2 (germline): MNHEY, SVGAGI. The CDR3 coding sequence is TGTGCCAGCAGTTATCGTCAGGCCTCCTACGAGCAGTACTTC. Its protein is CASSYRQASYEQYF.

Ten or more counts support this clonotype. V and J are TRBV4-1 and TRBJ2-7, with no clear D. This CDR3 is built from 13 residues. CDR1 is MGHRA and CDR2 is YSYEKL in the germline V gene. V dropped 4 bases and J dropped 7 bases, with 14 bases sitting between them. The DNA of the CDR3 is TGCGCCAGCAGCCCCCACCCAAGATCGGAGCAGTACTTC. Its protein is CASSPHPRSEQYF.